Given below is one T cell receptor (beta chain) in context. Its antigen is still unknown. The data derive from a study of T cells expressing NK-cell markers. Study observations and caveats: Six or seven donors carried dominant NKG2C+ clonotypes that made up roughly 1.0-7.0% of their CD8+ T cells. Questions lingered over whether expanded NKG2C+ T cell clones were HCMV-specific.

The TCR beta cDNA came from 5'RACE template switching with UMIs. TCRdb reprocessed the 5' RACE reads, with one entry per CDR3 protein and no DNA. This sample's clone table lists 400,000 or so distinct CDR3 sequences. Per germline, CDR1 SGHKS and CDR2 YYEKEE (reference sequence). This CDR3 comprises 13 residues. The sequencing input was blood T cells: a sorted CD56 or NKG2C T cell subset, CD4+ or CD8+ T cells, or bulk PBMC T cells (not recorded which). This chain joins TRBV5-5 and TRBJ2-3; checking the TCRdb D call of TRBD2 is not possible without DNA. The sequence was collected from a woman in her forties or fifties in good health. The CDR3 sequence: CASSGRLADTQYF. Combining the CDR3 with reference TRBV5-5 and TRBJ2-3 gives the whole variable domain DAGVTQSPTHLIKTRGQQVTLRCSPISGHKSVSWYQQVLGQGPQFIFQYYEKEERGRGNFPDRFSARQFPNYSSELNVNALLLGDSALYLCASSGRLADTQYFGPGTRLTVL.